These 30 T cell receptor beta chains originate from one sample sequenced in a study of T cell repertoires in cytomegalovirus infection. These receptors have no identified antigens. TCRdb processed the reads anew with MiXCR; each CDR3 protein has one entry. The sample holds a few hundred thousand distinct CDR3 sequences, approximately 40% seen once. The sample here was cultured PBMCs, taken from culture after CMV antigen stimulation. These receptors were obtained from a human donor in good health (CMV status not recorded). Some clones in this sample may be carry-over from other donors' samples.

The V gene is TRBV5-1, the J gene TRBJ1-3; D unclear. V dropped 4 bases and J dropped 4 bases, with 18 bases sitting between them. The germline gives CDR1 SGHRS, CDR2 YFSETQ. CDR3 length: 16 residues. CDR3 in amino acids: CASSLRPTLAGNTIYF. As DNA, the CDR3 is TGCGCCAGCAGCCTACGACCGACTCTCGCCGGAAACACCATATATTTT. The entire variable domain, with the rest obtained from reference TRBV5-1 and TRBJ1-3, is as follows: KAGVTQTPRYLIKTRGQQVTLSCSPISGHRSVSWYQQTPGQGLQFLFEYFSETQRNKGNFPGRFSGRQFSNSRSEMNVSTLELGDSALYLCASSLRPTLAGNTIYFGEGSWLTVV.

This clonotype came up a few times. This chain connects TRBV11-2 to TRBJ2-7; the D gene is possibly TRBD2 (5 bases). This CDR3 contains 15 residues. The germline CDR1 and CDR2 sequences are SGHAT and FQNNGV. V dropped 6 bases and J dropped 0 bases, with 15 bases sitting between them. CDR3 coding DNA: TGTGCCAGCAGTTCCATAGCGAAGAGCTCCTACGAGCAGTACTTC. Amino acids: CASSSIAKSSYEQYF.

This rearrangement joins TRBV7-8 to TRBJ2-3, with D possibly TRBD1 on 5 matching bases. Trimming stripped 2 bases from V and 2 bases from J, with 8 bases between. Germline V gene data show CDR1 as SGHVS and CDR2 as FQNEAQ. This CDR3 spans 14 amino acids. DNA of the CDR3: TGTGCCAGCAGCTTACAGGACACCACAGATACGCAGTATTTT. Translated, it gives CASSLQDTTDTQYF.

This rearrangement joins TRBV4-1 to TRBJ2-1; D is undetermined. The CDR3 totals 15 residues. V lost 6 bases, J lost 4 bases, and 16 bases lay in between. CDR1 and CDR2 from the germline V gene are MGHRA and YSYEKL. This CDR3 reads CASRRSASMYNEQFF. CDR3 sequence (DNA): TGCGCCAGCAGGCGAAGTGCCTCGATGTACAATGAGCAGTTCTTC.

V and J are TRBV6-1 and TRBJ2-3; maybe TRBD1 (5 bases). CDR1 and CDR2 from the germline V gene are MNHNS and SASEGT. V lost 7 bases and J 2 bases, leaving 13 bases between the germline ends. This CDR3 comprises 14 residues. The CDR3 here is CASKTTGATDTQYF. For the CDR3, the DNA is TGTGCCAGCAAGACGACTGGGGCCACAGATACGCAGTATTTT.

There are many counts of this clonotype. The chain employs TRBV7-2 and TRBJ2-1; 8 nucleotides line up with TRBD1. The V segment lost 4 bases and the J segment 1 base; nucleotides outside the gene matches: 3. From germline, CDR1 is SGHTA and CDR2 FQGNSA. The CDR3 is 15 residues long. The CDR3 loop reads CASSSRTGSYNEQFF. The CDR3 DNA reads as TGTGCCAGCAGCTCGAGGACAGGGTCCTACAATGAGCAGTTCTTC.

This clonotype appeared a few times. The V call is TRBV7-2, the J call TRBJ2-6; D tentatively reads TRBD1 or TRBD2 (6 bases each). Germline CDR1 SGHTA, CDR2 FQGNSA. The length of the CDR3 is 18 residues. V lost 1 base to trimming and J lost 1 base, with 14 bases between them. The CDR3 nucleotides are TGTGCCAGCAGCTTAGATACGGGGGCGTTTTCTGGGGCCAACGTCCTGACTTTC. As protein: CASSLDTGAFSGANVLTF. Full variable domain (rest looked up from reference TRBV7-2 and TRBJ2-6): GAGVSQSPSNKVTEKGKDVELRCDPISGHTALYWYRQSLGQGLEFLIYFQGNSAPDKSGLPSDRFSAERTGGSVSTLTIQRTQQEDSAVYLCASSLDTGAFSGANVLTFGAGSRLTVL.

There are a few counts of this clonotype. The chain has TRBV4-3 and TRBJ1-5; D gene uncertain. The CDR3 runs to 15 residues. Germline assignment: CDR1 LGHNA and CDR2 YSLEER. The V end was cut by 0 bases, the J end by 9 bases, with 15 bases between. The CDR3 DNA follows: TGCGCCAGCAGCCAAGATAGCGCGGGCCCCGGGCCCCAGCATTTT. Encoded protein: CASSQDSAGPGPQHF.

This clonotype was counted a single time. The chain employs TRBV6-1 and TRBJ2-1; tentatively, D is TRBD1 (6 bases). Germline assignment: CDR1 MNHNS and CDR2 SASEGT. Trimming took off 6 bases at V and 7 bases at J, with 13 bases between the two ends. The length of the CDR3 is 13 residues. Written as DNA, the CDR3 is TGTGCCAGCAGCAGGGGTGTGTGGAATGAGCAGTTCTTC. Its protein product is CASSRGVWNEQFF.

A few counts support this clonotype. The rearrangement uses TRBV25-1 and TRBJ1-5; D ambiguous. Trimming removed 7 bases at V and 0 bases at J, with 16 bases between. Germline assignment: CDR1 MGHDK and CDR2 SYGVNS. The CDR3 has 16 amino acids. The CDR3 loop is CASIGGREYSNQPQHF. CDR3 bases: TGTGCCAGCATCGGCGGAAGGGAATATAGCAATCAGCCCCAGCATTTT.

Ten or more counts support this clonotype. The chain couples TRBV7-2 to TRBJ1-5, with TRBD1 matching 8 bases. The CDR3 has 15 amino acids. The junction had 8 bases not matched to a gene; V was cut back by 1 base and J by 9 bases. CDR1 is SGHTA, CDR2 FQGNSA, per germline. This CDR3 is CASSLETGAGGPQHF. In DNA, the CDR3 is TGTGCCAGCAGCTTAGAGACAGGGGCGGGTGGGCCCCAGCATTTT.

J is TRBJ2-3 and V is TRBV14, with D unclear. The CDR3 sequence is 15 residues long. Germline V gene data show CDR1 as SGHDN and CDR2 as FVKESK. V lost 0 bases and J 5 bases, leaving 12 bases between the germline ends. The CDR3 reads CASSQEFDPKDTQYF. The CDR3 DNA follows: TGTGCCAGCAGCCAAGAATTTGACCCCAAAGATACGCAGTATTTT.

The sample holds a few counts of this clonotype. This rearrangement joins TRBV6-1 to TRBJ1-5; D gene unclear. This CDR3 comprises 14 residues. Per germline, CDR1 MNHNS and CDR2 SASEGT. Trimming cost V 0 bases and J 4 bases, with 7 bases left between them. As DNA, the CDR3 is TGTGCCAGCAGTGAAGCAGCCCGAAATCAGCCCCAGCATTTT. Amino acid sequence: CASSEAARNQPQHF.

This clonotype appeared once. The gene calls are TRBV4-3 and TRBJ2-5, with a possible D match to TRBD1 (6 bases). Trimming took 0 bases from V and 1 from J, leaving 12 bases between them. The CDR3 has 16 amino acids. Germline V gives CDR1 LGHNA, CDR2 YSLEER. The CDR3 bases are TGCGCCAGCAGCCAAGATCTGGTCAGGGGCCAAGAGACCCAGTACTTC. It yields the protein CASSQDLVRGQETQYF.

This chain uses TRBV7-9 with TRBJ2-2; no clear D gene. V was clipped by 1 base and J by 6 bases, with 9 bases between them. Germline V gene sequence: CDR1 SEHNR, CDR2 FQNEAQ (reference sequence). The CDR3 consists of 14 residues. In nucleotides, the CDR3 is TGTGCCAGCAGCTTAGACCCGGGCCCCGGGGAGCTGTTTTTT. Translating gives CASSLDPGPGELFF.

In this sample, this clonotype turned up a few times. The chain combines TRBV6-2 or TRBV6-3 with TRBJ2-1, with D hard to call. This CDR3 spans 13 amino acids. Germline V gene data show CDR1 as MNHEY and CDR2 as SVGEGT. The germline V and J ends were trimmed by 10 bases and 1 base, with 11 bases remaining between them. In nucleotides, the CDR3 is TGTGCCACCTTGAAGGATTCCTACAATGAGCAGTTCTTC. Translated, it gives CATLKDSYNEQFF.

V gene TRBV20-1 combines with J gene TRBJ2-1; the D is unclear. Germline CDR1 reads DFQATT; CDR2 reads SNEGSKA (reference sequence). V was cut by 3 bases and J by 10 bases, with 22 bases left in between. The CDR3 spans 15 residues. For the CDR3, the DNA is TGCAGTGCTAGCGCCCCCCAGCGCCAGCTTGAAGAGCAGTTCTTC. As protein: CSASAPQRQLEEQFF.

This chain links TRBV5-6 with TRBJ1-1; possible D gene TRBD1, 6 bases. V was clipped by 5 bases and J by 5 bases, with 19 bases between them. This CDR3 contains 15 residues. In germline, CDR1 is SGHDT, CDR2 YYEEEE. The CDR3 protein is CASSGGGGVGTEAFF. The CDR3 DNA is TGTGCCAGCAGTGGGGGGGGGGGCGTAGGAACTGAAGCTTTCTTT.

This clonotype occurred a few times. The chain couples TRBV15 to TRBJ1-1, with 7 bases aligning to TRBD1. Looked up from germline, CDR1 is LNHNV and CDR2 is YYDKDF (reference sequence). The CDR3 length is 18 residues. V lost 0 bases, J lost 1 base, and 11 bases stayed unmatched. Here the CDR3 DNA reads TGTGCCACCAGCAGAGATCAAGGGGAGGGGACAGCGAACACTGAAGCTTTCTTT. This gives the protein CATSRDQGEGTANTEAFF. Full variable domain (missing parts from reference TRBV15 and TRBJ1-1): DAMVIQNPRYQVTQFGKPVTLSCSQTLNHNVMYWYQQKSSQAPKLLFHYYDKDFNNEADTPDNFQSRRPNTSFCFLDIRSPGLGDTAMYLCATSRDQGEGTANTEAFFGQGTRLTVV.

This clonotype occurred many times. This chain uses TRBV7-2 with TRBJ2-3; D may be TRBD1 (5 bases). Germline V gives CDR1 SGHTA, CDR2 FQGNSA. This CDR3 has 18 amino acids. The ends were cut back, 5 bases at V and 0 bases at J, with 21 bases in the middle. The CDR3 DNA sequence: TGTGCCAGCAGCCCCCGCCCAGGGTGGGTTACGAGCACAGATACGCAGTATTTT. Amino acid sequence: CASSPRPGWVTSTDTQYF.

This clonotype was detected only a few times. The CDR3 sequence is CASSSISRDYEQYF. CDR3 nucleotides: TGTGCCAGCAGCTCAATCTCCCGGGATTACGAGCAGTACTTC. The rearrangement links TRBV7-2 to TRBJ2-7; TRBD2 is a possible D gene (5 bases). Germline values: CDR1 SGHTA, CDR2 FQGNSA. V was cut by 4 bases and J by 4 bases, with 14 bases left in between. This CDR3 contains 14 residues.

The V and J genes are TRBV20-1 and TRBJ2-7; D is tentatively TRBD1 or TRBD2 (5 bases each). V was clipped by 7 bases and J by 1 base, with 14 bases between them. Germline CDR1 is DFQATT and CDR2 is SNEGSKA (reference sequence). CDR3 length: 13 residues. The CDR3 sequence: CSVGGQGSYEQYF. CDR3 in DNA: TGCAGTGTTGGGGGTCAGGGTTCCTACGAGCAGTACTTC.

The chain combines TRBV5-5 with TRBJ1-1; D is perhaps TRBD1 (5 bases). The CDR3 covers 14 residues. V lost 7 bases to trimming and J lost 2 bases, with 15 bases between them. Germline-derived CDR1 and CDR2 are SGHKS and YYEKEE (reference sequence). DNA for the CDR3: TGTGCCAGCTGGGGCGGAGGCTTCAACACTGAAGCTTTCTTT. Protein: CASWGGGFNTEAFF.

The gene calls are TRBV20-1 and TRBJ2-5; D may be TRBD1 or TRBD2 (5 bases each). Germline loops: CDR1 DFQATT, CDR2 SNEGSKA (reference sequence). CDR3 length equals 13 residues. Trimming pared 6 bases from V and 4 bases from J, leaving 15 bases between. CDR3 sequence reads: CSAADGTRETQYF. The CDR3 DNA reads as TGCAGTGCCGCGGACGGGACGCGAGAGACCCAGTACTTC.

This clonotype was seen a few times. This chain joins TRBV20-1 and TRBJ2-1; TRBD2 agrees at 9 bases. Germline V gene sequence: CDR1 DFQATT, CDR2 SNEGSKA (reference sequence). This CDR3 contains 13 residues. The ends lost 7 bases at V and 6 bases at J; junction bases unmatched: 7. CDR3 bases: TGCAGTGGTGTAGCGGGAGTGGGCAATGAGCAGTTCTTC. This gives the protein CSGVAGVGNEQFF.

This sequence joins TRBV12-3 or TRBV12-4 and TRBJ2-5; weak D call: TRBD2 (6 bases). Trimming left V 5 bases short and J 5 bases short, with 15 bases between. The CDR3 loop spans 14 amino acids. The CDR3 here is CASSRLGRLETQYF. The CDR3 DNA is TGTGCCAGCAGTCGACTTGGGAGGTTGGAGACCCAGTACTTC.

V is TRBV19 and J is TRBJ2-1; unclear D gene. The germline CDR1 and CDR2 sequences are LNHDA and SQIVND (reference sequence). Deletions cut 9 bases from V and 6 bases from J, with 15 bases between. The CDR3 spans 13 residues. This chain's CDR3 is CASLSHVFNEQFF. CDR3 in DNA: TGTGCCAGCCTCAGCCACGTATTCAATGAGCAGTTCTTC.

The chain has TRBV7-1 and TRBJ2-1; tentative D call: TRBD1 (5 bases). TRBV7-1 is recorded as an ORF, its role being uncertain. CDR3 size: 15 residues. V lost 5 bases to trimming and J lost 7 bases, with 18 bases between them. As DNA, the CDR3 is TGTGCCAGCAGCCCCGGACATAATCAAATTAATGAGCAGTTCTTC. Residues: CASSPGHNQINEQFF.

The rearrangement uses TRBV5-4 and TRBJ2-1; the D gene is possibly TRBD2 (5 bases). Between the trimmed V and J ends, which lost 4 bases and 1 base, there was a span of 15 bases. The CDR3 covers 16 residues. The germline CDR1 and CDR2 sequences are SGHNT and YYREEE (reference sequence). CDR3 region: CASSGARAESYNEQFF. In nucleotides, the CDR3 is TGTGCCAGCAGCGGAGCGAGAGCGGAGTCCTACAATGAGCAGTTCTTC.

The chain uses TRBV7-2 and TRBJ2-3, with D perhaps matching TRBD2 (6 bases). V was clipped by 0 bases and J by 0 bases, with 13 bases between them. CDR1 and CDR2 (germline): SGHTA, FQGNSA. This CDR3 spans 17 amino acids. The CDR3 DNA is TGTGCCAGCAGCTTAGCGCCTGGAGGGACTAGCACAGATACGCAGTATTTT. Protein sequence: CASSLAPGGTSTDTQYF.